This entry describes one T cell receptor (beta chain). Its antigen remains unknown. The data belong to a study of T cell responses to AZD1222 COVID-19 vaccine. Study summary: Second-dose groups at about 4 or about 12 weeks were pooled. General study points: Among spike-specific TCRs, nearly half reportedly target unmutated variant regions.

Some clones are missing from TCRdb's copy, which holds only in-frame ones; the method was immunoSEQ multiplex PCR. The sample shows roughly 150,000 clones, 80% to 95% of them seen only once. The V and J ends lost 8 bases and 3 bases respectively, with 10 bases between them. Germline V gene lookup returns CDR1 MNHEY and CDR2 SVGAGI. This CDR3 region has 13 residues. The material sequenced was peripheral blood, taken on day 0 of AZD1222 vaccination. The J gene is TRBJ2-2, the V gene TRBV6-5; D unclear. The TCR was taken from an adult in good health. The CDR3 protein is CASLSWDTGELFF. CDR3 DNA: TGTGCCAGCTTATCTTGGGACACCGGGGAGCTGTTTTTT.